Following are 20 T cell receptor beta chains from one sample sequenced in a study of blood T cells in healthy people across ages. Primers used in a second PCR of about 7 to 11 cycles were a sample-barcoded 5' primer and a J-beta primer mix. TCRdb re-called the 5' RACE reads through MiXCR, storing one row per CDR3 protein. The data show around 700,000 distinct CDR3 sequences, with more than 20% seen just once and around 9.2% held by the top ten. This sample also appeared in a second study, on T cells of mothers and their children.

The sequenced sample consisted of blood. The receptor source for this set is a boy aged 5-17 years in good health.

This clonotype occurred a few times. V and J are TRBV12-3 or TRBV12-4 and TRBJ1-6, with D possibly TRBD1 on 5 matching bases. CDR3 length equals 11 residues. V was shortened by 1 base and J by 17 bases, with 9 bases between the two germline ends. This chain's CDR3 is CASSLGGTFHF. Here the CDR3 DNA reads TGTGCCAGCAGTTTAGGAGGGACCTTCCACTTT.

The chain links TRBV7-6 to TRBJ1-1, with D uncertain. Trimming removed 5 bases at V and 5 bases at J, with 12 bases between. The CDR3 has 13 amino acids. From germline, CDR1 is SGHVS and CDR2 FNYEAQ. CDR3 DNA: TGTGCCAGCAGCCCCGTGGAAGGAACTGAAGCTTTCTTT. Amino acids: CASSPVEGTEAFF.

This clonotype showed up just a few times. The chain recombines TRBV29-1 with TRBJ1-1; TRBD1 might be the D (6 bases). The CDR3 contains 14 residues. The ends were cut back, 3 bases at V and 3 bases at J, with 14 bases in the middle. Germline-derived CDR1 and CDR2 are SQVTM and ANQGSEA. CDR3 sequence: CSVEKRTDYTEAFF. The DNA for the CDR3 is TGCAGCGTTGAGAAACGGACAGACTACACTGAAGCTTTCTTT. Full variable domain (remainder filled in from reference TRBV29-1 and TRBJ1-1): SAVISQKPSRDICQRGTSLTIQCQVDSQVTMMFWYRQQPGQSLTLIATANQGSEATYESGFVIDKFPISRPNLTFSTLTVSNMSPEDSSIYLCSVEKRTDYTEAFFGQGTRLTVV.

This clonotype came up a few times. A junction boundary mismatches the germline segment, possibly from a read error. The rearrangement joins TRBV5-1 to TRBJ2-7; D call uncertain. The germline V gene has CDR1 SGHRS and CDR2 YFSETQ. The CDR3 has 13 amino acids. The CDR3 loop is CACSLGENYEQYF. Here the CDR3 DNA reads TGCGCCTGCAGCTTAGGCGAGAACTACGAGCAGTACTTC.

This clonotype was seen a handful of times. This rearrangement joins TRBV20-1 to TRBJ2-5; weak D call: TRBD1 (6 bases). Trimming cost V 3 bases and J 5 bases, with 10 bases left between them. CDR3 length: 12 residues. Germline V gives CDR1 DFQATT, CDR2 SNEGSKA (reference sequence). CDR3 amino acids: CSASPGAETQYF. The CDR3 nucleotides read TGCAGTGCTAGTCCAGGGGCTGAGACCCAGTACTTC.

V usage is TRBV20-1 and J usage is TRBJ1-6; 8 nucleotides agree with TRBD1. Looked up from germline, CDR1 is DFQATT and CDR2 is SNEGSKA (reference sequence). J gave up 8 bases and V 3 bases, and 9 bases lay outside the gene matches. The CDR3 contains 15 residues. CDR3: CSASSTGAGDSPLHF. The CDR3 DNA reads TGCAGTGCTAGTTCGACAGGGGCGGGTGATTCACCCCTCCACTTT.

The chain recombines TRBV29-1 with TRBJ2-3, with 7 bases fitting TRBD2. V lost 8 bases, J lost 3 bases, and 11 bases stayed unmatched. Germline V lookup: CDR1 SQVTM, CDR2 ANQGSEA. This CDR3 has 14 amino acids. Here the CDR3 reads CSSAGERGTDTQYF. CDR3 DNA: TGCAGCTCCGCGGGAGAGCGAGGGACAGATACGCAGTATTTT.

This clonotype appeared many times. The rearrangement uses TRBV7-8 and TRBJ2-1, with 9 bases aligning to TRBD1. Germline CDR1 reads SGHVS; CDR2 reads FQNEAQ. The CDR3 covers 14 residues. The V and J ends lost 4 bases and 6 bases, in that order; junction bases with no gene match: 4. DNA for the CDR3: TGTGCCAGCAGCTACCGGGACAGGGTCAATGAGCAGTTCTTC. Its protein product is CASSYRDRVNEQFF.

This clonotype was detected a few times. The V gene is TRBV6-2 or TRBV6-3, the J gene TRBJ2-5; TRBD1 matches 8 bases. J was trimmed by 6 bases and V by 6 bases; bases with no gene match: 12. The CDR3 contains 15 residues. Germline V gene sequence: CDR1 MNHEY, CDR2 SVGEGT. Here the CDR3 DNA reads TGTGCCAGCAGCCCCTTGGACAGGGACGAGAAGACCCAGTACTTC. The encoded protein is CASSPLDRDEKTQYF.

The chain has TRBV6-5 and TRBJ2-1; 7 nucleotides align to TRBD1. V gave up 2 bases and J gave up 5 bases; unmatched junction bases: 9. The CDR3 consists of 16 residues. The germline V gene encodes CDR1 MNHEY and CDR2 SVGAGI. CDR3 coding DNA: TGTGCCAGCAGTTACACAGGACAGGTAACTCACAATGAGCAGTTCTTC. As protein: CASSYTGQVTHNEQFF.

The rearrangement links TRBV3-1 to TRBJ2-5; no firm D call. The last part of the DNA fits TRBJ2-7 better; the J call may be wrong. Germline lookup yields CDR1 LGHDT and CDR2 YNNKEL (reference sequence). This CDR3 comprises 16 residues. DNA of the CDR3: TGTGCCAGCAGCCAAGATGAAAGGGTACCCCTTGACGAGCAGTACTTC. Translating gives CASSQDERVPLDEQYF.

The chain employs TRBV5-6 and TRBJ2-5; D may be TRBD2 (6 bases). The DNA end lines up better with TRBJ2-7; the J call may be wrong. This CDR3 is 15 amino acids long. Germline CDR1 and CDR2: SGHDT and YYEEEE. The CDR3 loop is CASSLGGFGADEQYF. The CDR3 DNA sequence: TGTGCCAGCAGCCTGGGAGGATTCGGGGCGGACGAGCAGTACTTC.

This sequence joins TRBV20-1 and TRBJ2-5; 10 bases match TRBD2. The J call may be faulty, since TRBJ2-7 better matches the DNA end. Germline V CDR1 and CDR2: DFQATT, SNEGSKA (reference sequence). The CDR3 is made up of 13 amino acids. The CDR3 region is CSAAGTSANEQYF. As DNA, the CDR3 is TGCAGTGCAGCCGGGACTAGCGCCAACGAGCAGTACTTC.

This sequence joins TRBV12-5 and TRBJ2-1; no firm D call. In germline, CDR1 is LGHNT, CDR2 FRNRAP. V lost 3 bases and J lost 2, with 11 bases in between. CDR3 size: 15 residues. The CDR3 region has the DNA TGTGCTAGTGGTTTCCAGGACCGTCCCTACAATGAGCAGTTCTTC. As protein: CASGFQDRPYNEQFF. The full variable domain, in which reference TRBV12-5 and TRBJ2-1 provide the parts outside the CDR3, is DARVTQTPRHKVTEMGQEVTMRCQPILGHNTVFWYRQTMMQGLELLAYFRNRAPLDDSGMPKDRFSAEMPDATLATLKIQPSEPRDSAVYFCASGFQDRPYNEQFFGPGTRLTVL.

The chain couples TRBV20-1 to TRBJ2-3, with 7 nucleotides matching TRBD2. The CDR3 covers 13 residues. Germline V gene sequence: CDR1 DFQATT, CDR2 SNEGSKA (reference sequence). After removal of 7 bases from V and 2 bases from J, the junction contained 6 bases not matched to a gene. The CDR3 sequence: CSGSAGTTDTQYF. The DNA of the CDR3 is TGCAGTGGCTCAGCGGGAACCACAGATACGCAGTATTTT.

The DNA of the CDR3 is TGTGCCAGCAGCCGGTGGGACAGGGCTAACTATGGCTACACCTTC. It encodes CASSRWDRANYGYTF. The rearrangement joins TRBV5-6 to TRBJ1-2; 9 bases align to TRBD1. This CDR3 region has 15 residues. Germline CDR1 is SGHDT and CDR2 is YYEEEE. The trim removed 4 bases at V and 0 bases at J, leaving 4 bases unmatched.

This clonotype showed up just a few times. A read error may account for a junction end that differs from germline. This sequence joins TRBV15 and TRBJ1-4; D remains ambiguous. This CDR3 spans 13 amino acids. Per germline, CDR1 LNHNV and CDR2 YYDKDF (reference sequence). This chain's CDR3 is CATSSGLKIELFF. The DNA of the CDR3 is TGCGCCACCAGCAGTGGGCTGAAAATCGAACTGTTTTTT. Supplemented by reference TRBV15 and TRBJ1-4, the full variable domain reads DAMVIQNPRYQVTQFGKPVTLSCSQTLNHNVMYWYQQKSSQAPKLLFHYYDKDFNNEADTPDNFQSRRPNTSFCFLDIRSPGLGDTAMYLCATSSGLKIELFFGSGTQLSVL.

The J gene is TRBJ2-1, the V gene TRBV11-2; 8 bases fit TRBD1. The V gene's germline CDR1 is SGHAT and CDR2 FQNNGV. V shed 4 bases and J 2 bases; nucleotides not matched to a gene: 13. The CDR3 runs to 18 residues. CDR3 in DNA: TGTGCCAGCAGCTGGGGCAGGGCCGACAGGGGTACCTACAATGAGCAGTTCTTC. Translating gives CASSWGRADRGTYNEQFF.

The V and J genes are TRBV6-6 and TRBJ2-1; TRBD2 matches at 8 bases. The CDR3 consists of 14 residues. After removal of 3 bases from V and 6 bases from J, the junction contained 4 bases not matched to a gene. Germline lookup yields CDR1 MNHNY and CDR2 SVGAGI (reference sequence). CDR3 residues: CASSYPSGSNEQFF. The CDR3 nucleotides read TGTGCCAGCAGTTATCCCAGCGGGAGCAATGAGCAGTTCTTC.

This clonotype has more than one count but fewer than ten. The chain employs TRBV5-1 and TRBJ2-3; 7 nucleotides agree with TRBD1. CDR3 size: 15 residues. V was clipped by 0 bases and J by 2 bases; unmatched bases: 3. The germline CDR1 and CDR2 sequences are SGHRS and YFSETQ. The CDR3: CASSLAGTATDTQYF. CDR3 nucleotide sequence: TGCGCCAGCAGCTTGGCCGGGACAGCCACAGATACGCAGTATTTT. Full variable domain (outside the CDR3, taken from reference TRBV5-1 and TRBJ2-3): KAGVTQTPRYLIKTRGQQVTLSCSPISGHRSVSWYQQTPGQGLQFLFEYFSETQRNKGNFPGRFSGRQFSNSRSEMNVSTLELGDSALYLCASSLAGTATDTQYFGPGTRLTVL.